The clone carrying this TCR beta chain was detected only a few times. Its target is unknown. This sample is drawn from a study of T cells after yellow fever vaccination. Study-wide results and caveats: It was a weaker secondary response, yet one that peaked faster, at day 5 versus 15. Most clones from primary vaccination were detected again post-booster (approximately 96% CD4, around 90% CD8).

The CDR3 loop spans 18 amino acids. Unmatched junction bases numbered 12, after V lost 4 bases and J lost 6 bases. The germline gives CDR1 MNHEY, CDR2 SVGEGT. It was through 5'RACE template switching that TCR cDNA was made, with a universal primer site and UMIs added. TCRdb called the 5' RACE reads again in MiXCR, with one record for every CDR3 protein. Of some 560,000 distinct CDR3 sequences in the sample, roughly a fifth were seen once. This TCR was sampled from a man aged 30 to 45 who received the YFV17D yellow fever vaccine. Sequenced material: PBMCs, taken 15 days after the yellow fever booster vaccination. The chain uses TRBV6-2 or TRBV6-3 and TRBJ2-2; 12 bases map to TRBD2. CDR3 coding DNA: TGTGCCAGCAGTTCATCAACACGACTAGCGGGAGACTCCGGGGAGCTGTTTTTT. Protein: CASSSSTRLAGDSGELFF.